Listed here are 31 T cell receptor beta chains from one sample, sequenced in a study of T-cell memory formation after mild COVID-19. TCRdb recomputed calls from the 5' RACE reads with MiXCR, one row per CDR3 protein. The data hold approximately 98,000 distinct CDR3 sequences, with roughly a sixth observed a single time. Sequencing input: PBMCs or a T cell subset sorted from them (not recorded which). All receptors come from a young man who had mild COVID-19 (a few samples of this study predate the infection). Cell type and time point are not known.

CDR3 coding DNA: TGCGCCAGCAGCTTACGTCGCACCGGGGAGCTGTTTTTT. Translated, it gives CASSLRRTGELFF. This chain joins TRBV5-1 and TRBJ2-2, with D uncertain. V was shortened by 2 bases and J by 4 bases, with 6 bases between the two germline ends. Germline CDR1 and CDR2: SGHRS and YFSETQ. CDR3 length: 13 residues.

CDR3 in amino acids: CASSAARTNYGYTF. The CDR3 region has the DNA TGTGCCAGCAGCGCAGCCAGGACTAACTATGGCTACACCTTC. V usage is TRBV7-9 and J usage is TRBJ1-2; D ambiguous. The CDR3 extends over 14 amino acids. The V end lost 5 bases, the J end lost 0 bases, and 10 bases lay between the germline ends. Germline values: CDR1 SEHNR, CDR2 FQNEAQ (reference sequence).

This clonotype was seen a handful of times. Here the CDR3 reads CASSLSSYEQYF. The DNA for the CDR3 is TGTGCCAGCAGCTTGAGCTCCTACGAGCAGTACTTC. The genes are TRBV5-6 and TRBJ2-7; D is undetermined. This CDR3 is built from 12 residues. Germline assignment: CDR1 SGHDT and CDR2 YYEEEE. The V and J ends lost 1 base and 0 bases respectively, with 2 bases between them.

This clonotype was detected a few times. The V call is TRBV11-1, the J call TRBJ2-1, with D possibly being TRBD2 (5 bases). Germline V CDR1 and CDR2: SGHAT, FQDESV (reference sequence). The CDR3 spans 16 residues. V was pared by 5 bases and J by 6 bases, with 20 bases between. CDR3 region: CASSPARVINGNEQFF. As DNA, the CDR3 is TGTGCCAGCAGCCCGGCGCGGGTGATTAACGGCAATGAGCAGTTCTTC.

The sample holds a few counts of this clonotype. The chain uses TRBV11-2 and TRBJ2-1; D unresolved. Germline assignment: CDR1 SGHAT and CDR2 FQNNGV. V was clipped by 4 bases and J by 8 bases, with 9 bases between them. The CDR3 is 12 amino acids. CDR3 nucleotide sequence: TGTGCCAGCAGCTCCAACGGGTATGAGCAGTTCTTC. It specifies CASSSNGYEQFF.

This chain uses TRBV13 with TRBJ1-4, with 9 bases fitting TRBD1. The J segment lost 8 bases and the V segment lost 6 bases, leaving 4 bases of the junction unmatched. There are 13 residues in the CDR3. CDR1 PRHDT and CDR2 FYEKMQ come from the germline V gene (reference sequence). CDR3 protein: CASRRQGGEKLFF. DNA of the CDR3: TGTGCCAGCAGAAGACAGGGGGGAGAAAAACTGTTTTTT.

The table lists this clonotype with a few counts. The chain links TRBV10-3 to TRBJ2-3; 7 positions match TRBD1. V lost 6 bases and J lost 0; bases outside the gene matches: 6. The CDR3 loop spans 15 amino acids. Germline values: CDR1 ENHRY, CDR2 SYGVKD. The CDR3 DNA sequence: TGTGCCATCAGAGACAGGGTAGCTAGCACAGATACGCAGTATTTT. Translation gives CAIRDRVASTDTQYF.

This clonotype was detected a few times. CDR3 DNA: TGTGCCACCAGCTCCATCATCCTGGGGGCTTTCTTT. Its protein is CATSSIILGAFF. The genes are TRBV15 and TRBJ1-1; D remains ambiguous. Deletions cut 5 bases from V and 11 bases from J, with 15 bases between. Germline V lookup: CDR1 LNHNV, CDR2 YYDKDF (reference sequence). The CDR3 totals 12 residues.

This clonotype appeared many times. The gene calls are TRBV9 and TRBJ1-1; D is possibly TRBD1 (5 bases). The CDR3 sequence is 13 residues long. V lost 4 bases, J lost 6 bases, and 13 bases lay in between. Germline V CDR1 and CDR2: SGDLS, YYNGEE. The CDR3 DNA reads as TGTGCCAGCAGCTCCCGGGGGGGGTCTGAAGCTTTCTTT. It codes for CASSSRGGSEAFF.

This clonotype appeared a few times. The chain employs TRBV5-4 and TRBJ1-2; D uncertain. CDR3 size: 15 residues. V lost 3 bases, J lost 2 bases, and 14 bases lay in between. Per germline, CDR1 SGHNT and CDR2 YYREEE (reference sequence). Here the CDR3 reads CASSSPPGQNYGYTF. The DNA of the CDR3 is TGTGCCAGCAGCTCGCCGCCGGGCCAGAACTATGGCTACACCTTC. Using reference TRBV5-4 and TRBJ1-2 for the parts outside the CDR3, the full variable domain is ETGVTQSPTHLIKTRGQQVTLRCSSQSGHNTVSWYQQALGQGPQFIFQYYREEENGRGNFPPRFSGLQFPNYSSELNVNALELDDSALYLCASSSPPGQNYGYTFGSGTRLTVV.

This clonotype was seen a few times. This rearrangement joins TRBV20-1 to TRBJ1-2; D gene ambiguous. Per germline, CDR1 DFQATT and CDR2 SNEGSKA (reference sequence). V lost 3 bases to trimming and J lost 0 bases, with 5 bases between them. This CDR3 is 12 amino acids long. CDR3 in amino acids: CSASAANYGYTF. In nucleotides, the CDR3 is TGCAGTGCTAGTGCTGCTAACTATGGCTACACCTTC.

This clonotype was observed a few times. The chain is built from TRBV5-1 and TRBJ2-2; D is unclear. From germline, CDR1 is SGHRS and CDR2 YFSETQ. The germline V and J ends were trimmed by 4 bases and 1 base, with 11 bases remaining between them. This CDR3 comprises 15 residues. The DNA for the CDR3 is TGCGCCAGCAGCGACTCTGGCGGGAACACCGGGGAGCTGTTTTTT. It specifies CASSDSGGNTGELFF.

This sequence joins TRBV20-1 and TRBJ1-6; D is uncertain. Per germline, CDR1 DFQATT and CDR2 SNEGSKA (reference sequence). This CDR3 comprises 14 residues. V was cut by 3 bases and J by 8 bases, with 14 bases left in between. CDR3 bases: TGCAGTGCTAGGCTACGGGAGGGTGATTCACCCCTCCACTTT. Residues: CSARLREGDSPLHF.

This clonotype was seen a handful of times. The chain uses TRBV7-9 and TRBJ1-1, with no clear D. Looked up from germline, CDR1 is SEHNR and CDR2 is FQNEAQ (reference sequence). V was pared by 5 bases and J by 1 base, with 8 bases between. The CDR3 spans 13 residues. CDR3 amino acids: CASSVDENTEAFF. For the CDR3, the DNA is TGTGCCAGCAGCGTGGACGAGAACACTGAAGCTTTCTTT.

This clonotype has a count of ten or more. This chain links TRBV6-2 or TRBV6-3 with TRBJ2-7; 14 bases agree with TRBD2. Unmatched junction bases numbered 6, after V lost 5 bases and J lost 6 bases. This CDR3 is 15 amino acids long. Germline V gives CDR1 MNHEY, CDR2 SVGEGT. Here the CDR3 reads CASSPGLAGVGEQYV. The CDR3 DNA sequence: TGTGCCAGCAGTCCGGGACTAGCGGGGGTAGGCGAGCAGTACGTC.

The chain carries TRBV20-1 and TRBJ1-6, with a possible D match to TRBD1 (5 bases). Per the germline V gene, CDR1 is DFQATT and CDR2 is SNEGSKA (reference sequence). The CDR3 contains 14 residues. Trimming shortened V by 4 bases and J by 0 bases, and 7 bases separated the two germline ends. CDR3 sequence (DNA): TGCAGTGCTAAGGGGCCCTCCTATAATTCACCCCTCCACTTT. It translates to CSAKGPSYNSPLHF.

This clonotype occurred a few times. The chain uses TRBV3-2 and TRBJ2-5. TRBV3-2 is designated a pseudogene. The CDR3 extends over 15 amino acids. The CDR3 here is CASSQDQTAQETQYF. In DNA form, the CDR3 reads TGTGCCAGCAGCCAAGATCAGACGGCTCAAGAGACCCAGTACTTC.

This chain connects TRBV5-4 to TRBJ1-6; D possibly corresponds to TRBD1 (5 bases). CDR3 length: 15 amino acids. The V end was cut by 0 bases, the J end by 9 bases, with 13 bases between. Germline V lookup: CDR1 SGHNT, CDR2 YYREEE (reference sequence). The CDR3 region has the DNA TGTGCCAGCAGCTTGGACCGAGGGGCGGGTTCACCCCTCCACTTT. Residues: CASSLDRGAGSPLHF.

Only a few counts were recorded for this clonotype. The J gene is TRBJ2-5, the V gene TRBV5-1, with D perhaps matching TRBD1 (6 bases). V dropped 4 bases and J dropped 2 bases, with 18 bases sitting between them. CDR1 and CDR2 (germline): SGHRS, YFSETQ. This CDR3 has 16 residues. CDR3 in amino acids: CASSPGETAVQETQYF. CDR3 nucleotide sequence: TGCGCCAGCAGCCCAGGGGAGACTGCAGTACAAGAGACCCAGTACTTC.

The gene calls are TRBV5-1 and TRBJ2-7; unclear D gene. This CDR3 region has 18 residues. V was shortened by 4 bases and J by 0 bases, with 23 bases between the two germline ends. Per the germline V gene, CDR1 is SGHRS and CDR2 is YFSETQ. The CDR3 DNA reads TGCGCCAGCAGCCGAGGCCCCCGGGCAGGCTCTAGCTCCTACGAGCAGTACGTC. Translating gives CASSRGPRAGSSSYEQYV.

DNA of the CDR3: TGTGCCAGCCTATGGAAGGAGCGGCCCCAAGAGACCCAGTACTTC. Its translation: CASLWKERPQETQYF. This rearrangement joins TRBV2 to TRBJ2-5; maybe TRBD2 (5 bases). Germline CDR1 SNHLY, CDR2 FYNNEI. The CDR3 contains 15 residues. The ends were cut back, 8 bases at V and 1 base at J, with 17 bases in the middle.

The gene calls are TRBV5-1 and TRBJ1-4, with D possibly TRBD1 on 5 matching bases. The length of the CDR3 is 14 residues. The germline V gene encodes CDR1 SGHRS and CDR2 YFSETQ. V shed 7 bases and J shed 2 bases, with 12 bases lying between them. The CDR3 sequence: CASSPDSTNEKLFF. In DNA form, the CDR3 reads TGCGCCAGCTCCCCCGACAGCACTAATGAAAAACTGTTTTTT.

V gene TRBV7-9 combines with J gene TRBJ1-6; D gene unclear. V dropped 3 bases and J dropped 6 bases, with 9 bases sitting between them. This CDR3 spans 14 amino acids. CDR1 SEHNR and CDR2 FQNEAQ come from the germline V gene (reference sequence). CDR3: CASSLGFSNSPLHF. In DNA form, the CDR3 reads TGTGCCAGCAGCTTGGGTTTCTCTAATTCACCCCTCCACTTT. Variable domain in full (rest from reference TRBV7-9 and TRBJ1-6): DTGVSQNPRHKITKRGQNVTFRCDPISEHNRLYWYRQTLGQGPEFLTYFQNEAQLEKSRLLSDRFSAERPKGSFSTLEIQRTEQGDSAMYLCASSLGFSNSPLHFGNGTRLTVT.

The genes are TRBV4-1 and TRBJ1-2; TRBD1 agrees at 8 bases. CDR1 is MGHRA, CDR2 YSYEKL, per germline. V lost 0 bases, J lost 2 bases, and 5 bases stayed unmatched. This CDR3 is built from 16 residues. CDR3 amino acids: CASSQDRRTGNYGYTF. The CDR3 DNA reads as TGCGCCAGCAGCCAAGATCGAAGGACAGGGAACTATGGCTACACCTTC.

The V call is TRBV19, the J call TRBJ2-2, with 8 bases lining up with TRBD1. The V gene end was trimmed by 0 bases and the J gene end by 13 bases; junction bases not matched to a gene: 16. Germline V gives CDR1 LNHDA, CDR2 SQIVND (reference sequence). CDR3 length: 17 amino acids. The CDR3 reads CASSIDFLTGGNVVLFF. CDR3 nucleotides: TGTGCCAGTAGTATAGATTTCTTAACAGGGGGAAACGTTGTGCTGTTTTTT.

This clonotype was seen a few times. J is TRBJ2-6 and V is TRBV6-1; a possible D gene is TRBD1 (6 bases). From germline, CDR1 is MNHNS and CDR2 SASEGT. Trimming cost V 9 bases and J 2 bases, with 14 bases left between them. This CDR3 has 15 residues. Written as DNA, the CDR3 is TGTGCCAGTGGATCGGCAGGGGCTGGGGCCAACGTCCTGACTTTC. As protein: CASGSAGAGANVLTF.

This clonotype was counted only a few times. The chain carries TRBV5-1 and TRBJ1-1; D is uncertain. The CDR3 consists of 15 residues. The V gene's germline CDR1 is SGHRS and CDR2 YFSETQ. Between the trimmed V and J ends, which lost 0 bases and 5 bases, there was a span of 14 bases. The CDR3 spells CASSLEALTITEAFF. CDR3 nucleotides: TGCGCCAGCAGCTTGGAGGCTCTGACTATTACTGAAGCTTTCTTT.

A few counts support this clonotype. V usage is TRBV7-2 and J usage is TRBJ2-2, with a tentative D call TRBD2 (5 bases). CDR3 length equals 17 residues. V lost 4 bases, J lost 4 bases, and 19 bases lay in between. In germline, CDR1 is SGHTA, CDR2 FQGNSA. This CDR3 is CASSSLLDGLITGELFF. The CDR3, as DNA: TGTGCCAGCAGCTCCCTACTGGACGGACTTATCACCGGGGAGCTGTTTTTT.

This clonotype showed up just a few times. The chain combines TRBV5-1 with TRBJ2-1; TRBD2 might be the D (6 bases). The CDR3 extends over 13 amino acids. Between the trimmed V and J ends, which lost 1 base and 7 bases, there was a span of 9 bases. Looked up from germline, CDR1 is SGHRS and CDR2 is YFSETQ. The CDR3: CASSLWEENEQFF. CDR3 DNA sequence: TGCGCCAGCAGCTTGTGGGAGGAGAATGAGCAGTTCTTC. Based on the CDR3 plus reference TRBV5-1 and TRBJ2-1, the full variable domain is KAGVTQTPRYLIKTRGQQVTLSCSPISGHRSVSWYQQTPGQGLQFLFEYFSETQRNKGNFPGRFSGRQFSNSRSEMNVSTLELGDSALYLCASSLWEENEQFFGPGTRLTVL.

The V gene is TRBV27, the J gene TRBJ2-7, with D perhaps being TRBD1 or TRBD2 (5 bases each). V was cut by 6 bases and J by 3 bases, with 12 bases left in between. Germline CDR1 is MNHEY and CDR2 is SMNVEV (reference sequence). This CDR3 comprises 13 residues. CDR3 in amino acids: CASSRDEYYEQYF. The CDR3 nucleotides are TGTGCCAGCAGCCGGGACGAATACTACGAGCAGTACTTC.

This clonotype appeared many times. The rearrangement joins TRBV9 to TRBJ2-3, with D hard to call. Trimming took 0 bases from V and 2 from J, leaving 10 bases between them. In germline, CDR1 is SGDLS, CDR2 YYNGEE. CDR3 size: 15 residues. This CDR3 reads CASSVVPQITDTQYF. The CDR3 coding sequence is TGTGCCAGCAGCGTAGTCCCCCAGATCACAGATACGCAGTATTTT. The full variable domain, with the rest looked up from reference TRBV9 and TRBJ2-3, is DSGVTQTPKHLITATGQRVTLRCSPRSGDLSVYWYQQSLDQGLQFLIQYYNGEERAKGNILERFSAQQFPDLHSELNLSSLELGDSALYFCASSVVPQITDTQYFGPGTRLTVL.